This T cell receptor (beta chain) was captured in a study of CD8+ T cells in alopecia areata (dated by TCRdb to 2017 to 2018). About the study as a whole: Skin from C3H/HeJ donors aged about 6-13 months with spontaneous alopecia was grafted onto female C3H/HeJ recipients aged roughly 6-10 weeks. High-throughput TCRbeta sequencing was used to examine T cell clonal expansion in alopecia areata in both the C3H/HeJ mouse model and human patients. Scalp tissue and sorted CD4+ and CD8+ peripheral blood T cells from patchy and totalis/universalis alopecia areata patients and from healthy controls were covered by human TCRbeta sequencing. Scalp clonality was compared across normal scalp (n=4), patchy alopecia areata scalp (n=8), and alopecia totalis/universalis scalp (n=8). The RNA source kit depended on sample type: the PAXgene miRNA kit for fixed scalp, the miRNeasy kit for PBMCs, and the RNeasy kit for mouse skin. Amplification of TCRbeta CDR3 regions was done by immunoSEQ multiplex PCR using 35 Vbeta forward primers and 13 Jbeta reverse primers.

Pooled mouse cutaneous lymph node cells were stained for CD4, CD8alpha, NKG2D, NKG2ACE and other markers, then sorted on a BD Influx. Study-wide conclusions, independent of this receptor: Compared with normal scalp, lesional scalp, particularly in alopecia totalis/universalis, had higher clonality and more expanded CD8+ clones, which suggests antigenic drive. Shared TCR sequences between patients were less evident than in mice, which may be partly attributable to HLA diversity in the patient population. Resident alphabeta T cells in normal human skin are also sequenced, complicating scalp TCR repertoire analysis, unlike mouse skin dominated by gammadelta T cells.

As encoded in the germline V gene (reference sequence), CDR1 is FNHDT while CDR2 is SITEND. The CDR3 runs 14 residues from the cysteine to the phenylalanine. The CDR3 was read in part: 33 bases, with the frame set at base 1. Compared with germline, V lacks 4 bases and J lacks 6 bases; bases without a gene match: 1. Regarding this clone: Its antigen is unknown. As a mouse receptor, it takes its gene names and germline sequences from the mouse. The read ends 3 residues before the CDR3 terminus; that terminus is restored from the germline J gene. Other nucleotide sequences in the sample specify the same CDR3.

Libraries were constructed by the immunoSEQ multiplex PCR assay. To provide template for TCR sequencing, every sample had RNA extracted and reverse transcribed into cDNA. SuperScript III was used to make first-strand cDNA, primed with a 2:1 mix of oligo-dT and random hexamers. A synthetic immune receptor repertoire was used to measure amplification bias, and any remaining bias was corrected computationally. Libraries were sequenced on Illumina HiSeq with 60 bp reads covering the CDR3, read from J toward V. As for the original processing: Raw reads were preprocessed for error removal, and CDR3 was defined according to IMGT conventions as running from the conserved cysteine to phenylalanine. Clonality was calculated as 1 minus Shannon entropy normalized by log2 of the number of productive unique TCRs. CD4 or CD8 identity of scalp clones was inferred by cross-referencing scalp TCRbeta sequences with sorted blood CD4 and CD8 repertoires. TCRdb took over this immuneACCESS table, retaining in-frame rearrangements with V and J assigned. Such tables are incomplete; in checked studies, under half of the missing clones stem from an unresolved V gene, and the remainder is unexplained. The DNA gave D and trimming, while V, J and clone size come from that table. The sample has around 290,000 clones on record, with no singletons. The ten largest clones represent 0.9% to 1.5% of the sample.

The sequence came from a C3H/HeJ mouse with alopecia areata. This strain has the MHC haplotype H2-k. The rearrangement joined TRBV19 to TRBJ1-6; TRBD1 agrees with 10 junctional bases. TRBJ1-6 is an open reading frame, and its role is uncertain. Sequencing was carried out using CD4+ T cells sorted from a lymph node. The CDR3 has the sequence CASSRDRGNSPLYF. The sequenced CDR3 bases are TGTGCCAGCAGTCGGGACAGGGGTAATTCGCCC.